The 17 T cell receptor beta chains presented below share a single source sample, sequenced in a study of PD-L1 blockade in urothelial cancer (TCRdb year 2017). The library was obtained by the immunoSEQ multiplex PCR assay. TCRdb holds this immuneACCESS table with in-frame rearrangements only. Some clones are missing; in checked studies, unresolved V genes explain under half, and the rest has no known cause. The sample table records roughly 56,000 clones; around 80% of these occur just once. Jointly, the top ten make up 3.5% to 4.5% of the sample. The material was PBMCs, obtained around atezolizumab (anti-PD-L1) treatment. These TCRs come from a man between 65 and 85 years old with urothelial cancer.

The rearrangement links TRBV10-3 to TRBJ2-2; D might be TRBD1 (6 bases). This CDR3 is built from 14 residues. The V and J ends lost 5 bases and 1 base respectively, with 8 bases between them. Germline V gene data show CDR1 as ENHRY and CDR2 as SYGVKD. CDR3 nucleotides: TGTGCCATCAGTCCGGGACAGAACACCGGGGAGCTGTTTTTT. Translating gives CAISPGQNTGELFF.

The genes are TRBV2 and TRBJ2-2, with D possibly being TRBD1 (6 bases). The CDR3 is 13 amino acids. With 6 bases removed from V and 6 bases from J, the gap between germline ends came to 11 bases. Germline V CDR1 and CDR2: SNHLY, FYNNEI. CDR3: CASSRQGSGELFF. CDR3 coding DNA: TGTGCCAGCAGCAGGCAGGGGTCCGGGGAGCTGTTTTTT.

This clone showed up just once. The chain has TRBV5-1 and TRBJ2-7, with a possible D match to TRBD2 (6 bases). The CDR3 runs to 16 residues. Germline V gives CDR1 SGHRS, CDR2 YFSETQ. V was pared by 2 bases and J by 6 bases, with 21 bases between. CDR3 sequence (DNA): TGCGCCAGCAGCTTTGTCCTCACCCGAGAGGGAGGCGAGCAGTACTTC. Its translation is CASSFVLTREGGEQYF. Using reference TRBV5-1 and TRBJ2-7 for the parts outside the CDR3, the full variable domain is KAGVTQTPRYLIKTRGQQVTLSCSPISGHRSVSWYQQTPGQGLQFLFEYFSETQRNKGNFPGRFSGRQFSNSRSEMNVSTLELGDSALYLCASSFVLTREGGEQYFGPGTRLTVT.

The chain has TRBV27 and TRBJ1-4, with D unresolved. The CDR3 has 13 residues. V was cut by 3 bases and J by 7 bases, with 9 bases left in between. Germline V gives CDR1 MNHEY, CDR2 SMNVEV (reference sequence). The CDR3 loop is CASSFSGGEKLFF. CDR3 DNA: TGTGCCAGCAGTTTTAGCGGCGGTGAAAAACTGTTTTTT.

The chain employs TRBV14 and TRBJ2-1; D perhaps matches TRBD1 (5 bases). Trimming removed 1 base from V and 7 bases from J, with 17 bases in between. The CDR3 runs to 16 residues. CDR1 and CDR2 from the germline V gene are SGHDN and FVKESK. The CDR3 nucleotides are TGTGCCAGCAGCCAAGTCGGGCAGGGCGTGTGGAATGAGCAGTTCTTC. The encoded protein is CASSQVGQGVWNEQFF.

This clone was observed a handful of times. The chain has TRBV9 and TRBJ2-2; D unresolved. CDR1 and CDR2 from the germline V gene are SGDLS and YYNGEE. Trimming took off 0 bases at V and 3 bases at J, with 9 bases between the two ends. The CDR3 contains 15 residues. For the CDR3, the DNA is TGTGCCAGCAGCGTAGACACCACCTACACCGGGGAGCTGTTTTTT. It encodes CASSVDTTYTGELFF.

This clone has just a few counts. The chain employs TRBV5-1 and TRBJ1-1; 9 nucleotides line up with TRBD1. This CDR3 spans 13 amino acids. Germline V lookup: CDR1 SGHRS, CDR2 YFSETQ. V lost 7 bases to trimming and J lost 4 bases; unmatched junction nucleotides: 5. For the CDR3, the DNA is TGCGCCAGCGCGACAGGGGGTACCACTGAAGCTTTCTTT. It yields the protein CASATGGTTEAFF.

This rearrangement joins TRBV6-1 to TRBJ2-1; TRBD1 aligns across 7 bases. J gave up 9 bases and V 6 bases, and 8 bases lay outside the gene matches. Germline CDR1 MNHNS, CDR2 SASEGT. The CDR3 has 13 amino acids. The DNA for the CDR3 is TGTGCCAGCAGCGCCGACAGGGATAGTGAGCAGTTCTTC. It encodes CASSADRDSEQFF.

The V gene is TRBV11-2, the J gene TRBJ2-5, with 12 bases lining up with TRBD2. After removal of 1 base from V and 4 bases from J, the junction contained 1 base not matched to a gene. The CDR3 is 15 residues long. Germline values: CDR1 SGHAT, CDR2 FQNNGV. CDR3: CASSLGLAGAETQYF. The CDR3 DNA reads TGTGCCAGCAGCTTAGGACTAGCGGGAGCAGAGACCCAGTACTTC.

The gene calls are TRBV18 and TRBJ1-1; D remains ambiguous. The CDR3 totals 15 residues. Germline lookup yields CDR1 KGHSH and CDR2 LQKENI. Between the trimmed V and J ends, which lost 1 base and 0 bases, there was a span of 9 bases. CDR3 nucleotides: TGTGCCAGCTCACCACGTGCCGGGGTGAACACTGAAGCTTTCTTT. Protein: CASSPRAGVNTEAFF.

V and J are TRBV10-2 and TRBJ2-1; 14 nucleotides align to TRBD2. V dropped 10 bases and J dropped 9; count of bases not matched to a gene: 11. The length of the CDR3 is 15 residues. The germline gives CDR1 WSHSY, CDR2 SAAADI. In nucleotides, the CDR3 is TGCGCCACTGACCAGGGACTAGCGGGAGTCGGTGAGCAGTTCTTC. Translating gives CATDQGLAGVGEQFF.

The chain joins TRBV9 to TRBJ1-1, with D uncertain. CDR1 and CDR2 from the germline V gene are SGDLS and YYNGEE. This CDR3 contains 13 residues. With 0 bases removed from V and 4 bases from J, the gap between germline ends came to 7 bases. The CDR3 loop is CASSVDLSTEAFF. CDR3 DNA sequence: TGTGCCAGCAGCGTAGATCTCTCCACTGAAGCTTTCTTT.

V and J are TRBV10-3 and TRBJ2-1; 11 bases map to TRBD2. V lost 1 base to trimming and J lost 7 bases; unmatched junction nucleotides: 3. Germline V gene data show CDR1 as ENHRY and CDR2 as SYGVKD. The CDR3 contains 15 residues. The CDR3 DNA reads TGTGCCATCAGTGAGTTTGCTAGCGGGAGGAATGAGCAGTTCTTC. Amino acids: CAISEFASGRNEQFF.

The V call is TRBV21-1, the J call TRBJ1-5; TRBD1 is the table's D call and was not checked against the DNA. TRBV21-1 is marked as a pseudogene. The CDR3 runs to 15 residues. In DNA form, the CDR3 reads TGTGCCAGCATAGACAGGGGATATAGCAATCAGCCCCAGCATTTT. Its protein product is CASIDRGYSNQPQHF.

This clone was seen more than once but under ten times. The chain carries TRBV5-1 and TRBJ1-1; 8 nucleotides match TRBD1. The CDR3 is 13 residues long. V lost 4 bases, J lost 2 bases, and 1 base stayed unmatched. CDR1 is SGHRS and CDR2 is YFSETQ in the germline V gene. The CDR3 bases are TGCGCCAGCAGCGACAGGGGTAACACTGAAGCTTTCTTT. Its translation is CASSDRGNTEAFF.

For the CDR3, the DNA is TGTGCCAGCTCACCACCCGGCGGGAGAGGATACGAGCAGTACTTC. Translating gives CASSPPGGRGYEQYF. The V and J genes are TRBV18 and TRBJ2-7; 7 bases agree with TRBD2. The CDR3 has 15 residues. Germline V gene data show CDR1 as KGHSH and CDR2 as LQKENI. Trimming removed 0 bases from V and 4 bases from J; junction bases left unmatched: 6. Supplemented by reference TRBV18 and TRBJ2-7, the full variable domain reads NAGVMQNPRHLVRRRGQEARLRCSPMKGHSHVYWYRQLPEEGLKFMVYLQKENIIDESGMPKERFSAEFPKEGPSILRIQQVVRGDSAAYFCASSPPGGRGYEQYFGPGTRLTVT.

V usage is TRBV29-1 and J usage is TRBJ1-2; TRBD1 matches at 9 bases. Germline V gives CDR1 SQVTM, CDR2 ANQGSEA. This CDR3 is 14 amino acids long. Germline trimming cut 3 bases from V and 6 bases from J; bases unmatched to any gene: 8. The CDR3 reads CSVDRRGDRDGYTF. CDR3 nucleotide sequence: TGCAGCGTTGACCGGCGGGGGGACAGGGATGGCTACACCTTC.